Below are 22 T cell receptor beta chains sequenced from a single sample in a study of blood T cell repertoires in COVID-19. Generated by immunoSEQ multiplex PCR, the TCRdb table keeps only in-frame clones and is missing some. The table lists about 260,000 clones, around 90% of them singletons. Sequencing was performed on peripheral blood. The source of these receptors is a woman between 40 and 50 years old with acute or convalescent COVID-19.

The chain is built from TRBV13 and TRBJ1-2, with 9 bases matching TRBD1. Trimming cost V 4 bases and J 0 bases; bases outside gene matches: 9. Germline V CDR1 and CDR2: PRHDT, FYEKMQ (reference sequence). The CDR3 has 17 amino acids. The CDR3, as DNA: TGTGCCAGCAGCTCGCCCGACAGGGGGGAATCTAACTATGGCTACACCTTC. The encoded protein is CASSSPDRGESNYGYTF.

This clone has more than one count but fewer than ten. The rearrangement joins TRBV10-3 to TRBJ1-4, with 7 nucleotides matching TRBD1. The J segment lost 3 bases and the V segment lost 0 bases, leaving 1 base of the junction unmatched. CDR3 size: 15 residues. Germline V gene sequence: CDR1 ENHRY, CDR2 SYGVKD. The CDR3 nucleotides are TGTGCCATCAGTGAGTCGACAGGGCCTAATGAAAAACTGTTTTTT. It codes for CAISESTGPNEKLFF.

This chain connects TRBV7-9 to TRBJ2-2; 12 nucleotides line up with TRBD2. This CDR3 spans 18 amino acids. The V gene end was trimmed by 5 bases and the J gene end by 5 bases; junction bases not matched to a gene: 12. Germline assignment: CDR1 SEHNR and CDR2 FQNEAQ (reference sequence). The CDR3 protein is CASSHGLAGSTGTGELFF. CDR3 sequence (DNA): TGTGCCAGCAGCCACGGACTAGCGGGGTCAACAGGTACCGGGGAGCTGTTTTTT.

This clone was picked up a small number of times. This rearrangement joins TRBV7-6 to TRBJ1-1, with TRBD1 identical over 7 bases. Germline V gives CDR1 SGHVS, CDR2 FNYEAQ. This CDR3 comprises 17 residues. The ends lost 6 bases at V and 3 bases at J; junction bases unmatched: 16. The chain's CDR3 is CASSLRRRGRLDTEAFF. Written as DNA, the CDR3 is TGTGCCAGCAGTCTAAGGAGGAGGGGGCGCTTGGACACTGAAGCTTTCTTT.

V usage is TRBV6-5 and J usage is TRBJ2-3; D might be TRBD2 (7 bases). The CDR3 runs to 15 residues. The germline V and J ends were trimmed by 8 bases and 9 bases, with 24 bases remaining between them. Germline values: CDR1 MNHEY, CDR2 SVGAGI. In DNA form, the CDR3 reads TGTGCCAGCGAGACGAGGGGGAGAGGGGGGGACACGCAGTATTTT. It specifies CASETRGRGGDTQYF.

As concerns this clone: At one boundary the junction diverges from the germline segment, which might be a read error. The chain has TRBV5-6 and TRBJ2-5; 11 positions agree with TRBD2. From germline, CDR1 is SGHDT and CDR2 YYEEEE. The CDR3 spans 18 residues. CDR3 sequence (DNA): TGTGCCAGCAGTTTGGGACTGGGAACTAGCGGGGGTCAAGAGACCCAGTACTTC. It specifies CASSLGLGTSGGQETQYF.

This rearrangement joins TRBV6-5 to TRBJ1-5; maybe TRBD1 (6 bases). CDR3 size: 14 residues. Germline V gene sequence: CDR1 MNHEY, CDR2 SVGAGI. V lost 7 bases to trimming and J lost 5 bases, with 15 bases between them. CDR3 sequence: CASNKWTDHQPQHF. CDR3 sequence (DNA): TGTGCCAGCAACAAATGGACAGACCATCAGCCCCAGCATTTT.

This sequence joins TRBV11-2 and TRBJ1-2; 8 nucleotides match TRBD1. From germline, CDR1 is SGHAT and CDR2 FQNNGV. The CDR3 covers 17 residues. With V trimmed by 4 bases and J by 4 bases, 14 bases remained unmatched. In nucleotides, the CDR3 is TGTGCCAGCAGCTCGATCCAGGGGGCAGGTGCCCTCTATGGCTACACCTTC. Protein: CASSSIQGAGALYGYTF.

The chain joins TRBV27 to TRBJ2-1; TRBD2 agrees at 7 bases. The J segment lost 4 bases and the V segment lost 5 bases, leaving 8 bases of the junction unmatched. The CDR3 consists of 15 residues. The germline gives CDR1 MNHEY, CDR2 SMNVEV (reference sequence). The CDR3 DNA is TGTGCCAGCAGTGCCACGGGGGGACCTTACAATGAGCAGTTCTTC. Protein sequence: CASSATGGPYNEQFF.

This clone was picked up one time. This sequence joins TRBV9 and TRBJ2-1; 12 positions match TRBD2. The length of the CDR3 is 16 residues. Per germline, CDR1 SGDLS and CDR2 YYNGEE. V shed 4 bases, J shed 5 bases, and the junction held 7 bases outside the gene matches. The CDR3 nucleotides read TGTGCCAGCAGCTCCAGACTAGCGGGGGCCCACAATGAGCAGTTCTTC. It yields the protein CASSSRLAGAHNEQFF.

The gene calls are TRBV3-1 (or the pseudogene TRBV3-2) and TRBJ2-6, with 7 bases fitting TRBD2. CDR3 length: 17 amino acids. Germline V gene data show CDR1 as LGHDT and CDR2 as YNNKEL (reference sequence). With V trimmed by 2 bases and J by 0 bases, 4 bases remained unmatched. CDR3 nucleotides: TGTGCCAGCAGCCAACTAGCGGCTACCTCTGGGGCCAACGTCCTGACTTTC. This translates into CASSQLAATSGANVLTF.

This clone was seen a single time. The chain couples TRBV7-9 to TRBJ2-4, with no clear D. This CDR3 contains 14 residues. Trimming took off 1 base at V and 4 bases at J, with 8 bases between the two ends. Germline CDR1 is SEHNR and CDR2 is FQNEAQ (reference sequence). In DNA form, the CDR3 reads TGTGCCAGCAGCTTAGGCGCAGGTAAAAACATTCAGTACTTC. Translation gives CASSLGAGKNIQYF.

The chain joins TRBV18 to TRBJ2-7; weak D call: TRBD2 (5 bases). The CDR3 consists of 13 residues. Germline V lookup: CDR1 KGHSH, CDR2 LQKENI. V lost 3 bases and J lost 1, with 7 bases in between. CDR3 bases: TGTGCCAGCTCACCCCCGGGGTCCTACGAGCAGTACGTC. Protein product: CASSPPGSYEQYV.

The CDR3 region is CASRLPGGSNQPQHF. The CDR3 DNA sequence: TGTGCCAGCAGGCTACCAGGGGGTAGCAATCAGCCCCAGCATTTT. This sequence joins TRBV6-6 and TRBJ1-5; 7 bases fit TRBD1. The CDR3 sequence is 15 residues long. CDR1 MNHNY and CDR2 SVGAGI come from the germline V gene (reference sequence). V was pared by 6 bases and J by 0 bases, with 5 bases of the junction left unmatched.

J is TRBJ1-3 and V is TRBV9, with 9 nucleotides matching TRBD1. The ends lost 3 bases at V and 2 bases at J; junction bases unmatched: 3. CDR1 SGDLS and CDR2 YYNGEE come from the germline V gene. The CDR3 has 15 amino acids. The CDR3, as DNA: TGTGCCAGCAGCGGCACAGGGGGCCCTGGAAACACCATATATTTT. Translating it yields CASSGTGGPGNTIYF.

This clone has just a few counts. This rearrangement joins TRBV2 to TRBJ1-5; D unresolved. The CDR3 totals 12 residues. Trimming removed 2 bases at V and 11 bases at J, with 10 bases between. Germline CDR1 reads SNHLY; CDR2 reads FYNNEI. In nucleotides, the CDR3 is TGTGCCAGCAGTGAAATCGGGAGGACCCAGCATTTT. It yields the protein CASSEIGRTQHF. Full variable domain (remainder filled in from reference TRBV2 and TRBJ1-5): EPEVTQTPSHQVTQMGQEVILRCVPISNHLYFYWYRQILGQKVEFLVSFYNNEISEKSEIFDDQFSVERPDGSNFTLKIRSTKLEDSAMYFCASSEIGRTQHFGDGTRLSIL.

The chain couples TRBV5-1 to TRBJ2-3; unclear D gene. Germline V gene sequence: CDR1 SGHRS, CDR2 YFSETQ. This CDR3 has 13 amino acids. Trimming pared 0 bases from V and 4 bases from J, leaving 6 bases between. CDR3: CASSLGPADTQYF. The CDR3 nucleotides are TGCGCCAGCAGCTTGGGTCCGGCAGATACGCAGTATTTT.

The CDR3, as DNA: TGTGCCAGCAGTGAAGCGGGGACAGGGGGTCAGCCCCAGCATTTT. Translating gives CASSEAGTGGQPQHF. The V call is TRBV6-1, the J call TRBJ1-5, with 11 bases aligning to TRBD1. Trimming took 0 bases from V and 6 from J; bases not matched to a gene: 1. This CDR3 spans 15 amino acids. Germline CDR1 reads MNHNS; CDR2 reads SASEGT.

The chain employs TRBV12-5 and TRBJ1-1; D ambiguous. The germline V gene has CDR1 LGHNT and CDR2 FRNRAP. Trimming left V 2 bases short and J 5 bases short, with 12 bases between. CDR3 size: 14 residues. The CDR3 here is CASGLPRRSTEAFF. DNA for the CDR3: TGTGCTAGTGGTTTGCCTCGGCGGAGTACTGAAGCTTTCTTT.

The rearrangement links TRBV4-2 to TRBJ2-3, with 8 bases identical to TRBD2. V was clipped by 9 bases and J by 6 bases; unmatched bases: 17. Germline lookup yields CDR1 LGHNA and CDR2 YNFKEQ. CDR3 length: 16 amino acids. The CDR3 is CASYAGGLGLPDTQYF. The CDR3 nucleotides are TGTGCCAGTTACGCCGGGGGACTAGGGCTTCCGGATACGCAGTATTTT.

The V gene is TRBV5-6, the J gene TRBJ2-1; 8 positions agree with TRBD1. The CDR3 spans 18 residues. CDR1 SGHDT and CDR2 YYEEEE come from the germline V gene. J gave up 7 bases and V 4 bases, and 19 bases lay outside the gene matches. Written as DNA, the CDR3 is TGTGCCAGCAGCCCCCCACCGGGACAGGCCTCTAGGGGTAATGAGCAGTTCTTC. It yields the protein CASSPPPGQASRGNEQFF.

This clone appeared a single time. The rearrangement uses TRBV7-3 and TRBJ2-5; 12 nucleotides match TRBD2. Trimming at V came to 5 bases and at J to 9 bases, leaving 7 bases not matched to a gene. This CDR3 is built from 14 residues. Germline V gene lookup returns CDR1 SGHTA and CDR2 FQGTGA. CDR3 loop: CASSTGLAGGAQYF. The DNA for the CDR3 is TGTGCCAGCAGCACGGGACTAGCGGGCGGGGCCCAGTACTTC.